The clone carrying this TCR beta chain was counted only a few times. Its antigen is currently unknown. This sample is part of a study of T-cell memory formation after mild COVID-19. At the level of the study: Across donors, TCR clusters were largely donor specific.

Broader study findings: Day 15 to 85 contractors were CD4/CD8 balanced; later expanders leaned CD4+. The study found contracting CD4+ clones mainly in CM and EM and contracting CD8+ clones in EMRA.

Germline assignment: CDR1 LGHNT and CDR2 FRNRAP. V lost 4 bases to trimming and J lost 5 bases, with 21 bases between them. The CDR3 contains 18 residues. One entry per CDR3 protein results from TCRdb running MiXCR on the 5' RACE reads. The data hold some 410,000 distinct CDR3 sequences, with about 22% observed a single time. The rearrangement joins TRBV12-5 to TRBJ1-6; TRBD1 is a possible D gene (6 bases). Sample: PBMCs or a T cell subset sorted from them (not recorded which). This sequence was found in an adult woman who had mild COVID-19 (a few samples of this study predate the infection). Cell type and time point are not known. CDR3 nucleotides: TGTGCTAGTGGTTCCTACCGCGAAGGGGGAAAGAATAATTCACCCCTCCACTTT. It translates to CASGSYREGGKNNSPLHF. Full variable domain (outside the CDR3, taken from reference TRBV12-5 and TRBJ1-6): DARVTQTPRHKVTEMGQEVTMRCQPILGHNTVFWYRQTMMQGLELLAYFRNRAPLDDSGMPKDRFSAEMPDATLATLKIQPSEPRDSAVYFCASGSYREGGKNNSPLHFGNGTRLTVT.